The 25 T cell receptor beta chains below were found in one sample sequenced in a study of T cell clusters in autoimmune cytopenias. One tube held mixed TRB-A and TRB-B primer pools for touch-down PCR. Each CDR3 protein gets one entry in TCRdb, which reprocessed the multiplex PCR reads and gives no DNA. The table gives around 3,100 distinct CDR3 sequences; the top ten clones make up roughly 18% of it. TRB amplification used 200 to 250 ng of peripheral blood genomic DNA. Input material: peripheral blood. The origin of the receptors is a human donor with an autoimmune cytopenia or autoimmune hepatitis (not recorded which).

The chain carries TRBV7-9 and TRBJ2-5. The germline V gene encodes CDR1 SEHNR and CDR2 FQNEAQ (reference sequence). The CDR3 sequence is 15 residues long. CDR3 in amino acids: CASSLRLLGLETQYF.

This clonotype is deemed medium-sized (0.01 to 0.1%) by its frequency. V is TRBV5-4 and J is TRBJ2-7. CDR1 is SGHNT, CDR2 YYREEE, per germline (reference sequence). This CDR3 region has 13 residues. The CDR3 reads CASSLGSAYEQYF.

This clonotype is labeled medium-sized based on frequency. V and J are TRBV6-5 and TRBJ2-5. Looked up from germline, CDR1 is MNHEY and CDR2 is SVGAGI. The CDR3 runs to 13 residues. CDR3 in amino acids: CASSRGNQETQYF.

Frequency places this clonotype as medium-sized. The chain joins TRBV20-1 to TRBJ2-5; TCRdb designates TRBD2, a call that cannot be tested without DNA. The CDR3 runs 12 residues. Germline assignment: CDR1 DFQATT and CDR2 SNEGSKA (reference sequence). CDR3 sequence reads: CSATSTGETQYF.

Judged by frequency, this clonotype is medium-sized. The V and J genes are TRBV6-2 or TRBV6-3 and TRBJ2-2; TCRdb lists TRBD1, though no DNA is available to test this call. In germline, CDR1 is MNHEY, CDR2 SVGEGT. The CDR3 consists of 15 residues. The chain's CDR3 is CASSKGQRNTGELFF.

This clonotype is medium-sized by frequency. The chain employs TRBV6-5 and TRBJ2-7; TCRdb returns TRBD1, unconfirmable since there is no DNA. The CDR3 has 14 amino acids. Germline loops: CDR1 MNHEY, CDR2 SVGAGI. The CDR3 sequence is CASSPRTGGDEQYF.

The V gene is TRBV5-4, the J gene TRBJ1-2; TCRdb names TRBD1, which stays unverified in the absence of DNA. CDR1 is SGHNT and CDR2 is YYREEE in the germline V gene (reference sequence). The CDR3 extends over 15 amino acids. CDR3 sequence reads: CASSLTGRRVYGYTF.

The V call is TRBV12-3 or TRBV12-4, the J call TRBJ2-7; no DNA is available, so the TRBD1 call from TCRdb remains unchecked. The CDR3 consists of 14 residues. CDR3 amino acids: CASSLQGVNYEQYF.

This clonotype registers medium-sized by frequency. J is TRBJ1-4 and V is TRBV15. Looked up from germline, CDR1 is LNHNV and CDR2 is YYDKDF (reference sequence). CDR3 length equals 16 residues. CDR3: CATSRAQTGSGEKLFF.

By frequency, this clonotype registers medium-sized. V is TRBV30 and J is TRBJ1-2. The CDR3 length is 14 residues. Germline V lookup: CDR1 GTSNPN, CDR2 SVGIG (reference sequence). The CDR3: CAWSSGDINYGYTF.

Its frequency marks this clonotype as medium-sized. The rearrangement links TRBV19 to TRBJ1-2; TCRdb indicates TRBD1, and absent DNA this call remains unverified. The CDR3 is 15 amino acids. Germline V gives CDR1 LNHDA, CDR2 SQIVND (reference sequence). CDR3 protein: CASRRTGVSTGGYTF.

This clonotype is classed as medium-sized (0.01 to 0.1%) by frequency. The chain links TRBV6-2 or TRBV6-3 to TRBJ2-7; no DNA is available, so the TRBD1 call from TCRdb remains unchecked. The CDR3 has 16 amino acids. Germline V gene lookup returns CDR1 MNHEY and CDR2 SVGEGT. CDR3 sequence reads: CASNTGGGRGSYEQYF.

Considering frequency, this clonotype is medium-sized. The chain has TRBV13 and TRBJ2-3; TCRdb selects TRBD1, and the lack of DNA leaves this call unchecked. The CDR3 spans 17 residues. Germline assignment: CDR1 PRHDT and CDR2 FYEKMQ (reference sequence). The chain's CDR3 is CASSFQTGTGGMDTQYF.

Judged by frequency, this clonotype is medium-sized (0.01 to 0.1%). The chain is built from TRBV30 and TRBJ1-5. This CDR3 is 13 amino acids long. Germline V gene lookup returns CDR1 GTSNPN and CDR2 SVGIG (reference sequence). The CDR3 loop reads CAWSATGDQPQHF.

Frequency places this clonotype as medium-sized (0.01 to 0.1%). The chain uses TRBV20-1 and TRBJ1-1; TCRdb reports TRBD1, a call that lacks DNA to check it against. This CDR3 is 12 amino acids long. The germline CDR1 and CDR2 sequences are DFQATT and SNEGSKA (reference sequence). CDR3 sequence reads: CSAKDRSTEAFF.

In terms of frequency, this clonotype is medium-sized. V usage is TRBV6-6 and J usage is TRBJ2-5. CDR3 length: 13 amino acids. Germline V gives CDR1 MNHNY, CDR2 SVGAGI (reference sequence). This chain's CDR3 is CASSLRDGETQYF.

By frequency, this clonotype registers medium-sized. The gene calls are TRBV30 and TRBJ1-6; TCRdb returns TRBD1, unconfirmable since there is no DNA. Germline assignment: CDR1 GTSNPN and CDR2 SVGIG (reference sequence). The CDR3 is 15 amino acids. The CDR3 spells CAWSALQGFNSPLHF.

This clonotype is classed as medium-sized by frequency. V and J are TRBV30 and TRBJ1-6. The germline CDR1 and CDR2 sequences are GTSNPN and SVGIG (reference sequence). The CDR3 length is 17 residues. The CDR3 region is CAWSVHSGTSYNSPLHF.

This clonotype counts as large by frequency. J is TRBJ1-2 and V is TRBV30; the D call from TCRdb, TRBD1, cannot be confirmed without DNA. The CDR3 contains 13 residues. The germline V gene has CDR1 GTSNPN and CDR2 SVGIG (reference sequence). The CDR3: CAYTSGGADGYTF.

This clonotype shows up as medium-sized by frequency. The chain joins TRBV27 to TRBJ1-1; TCRdb lists TRBD1, though no DNA is available to test this call. The CDR3 covers 13 residues. Germline CDR1 reads MNHEY; CDR2 reads SMNVEV (reference sequence). The CDR3 region is CASRRNRDAEAFF.

The gene calls are TRBV6-1 and TRBJ1-3. The CDR3 spans 15 residues. CDR1 and CDR2 from the germline V gene are MNHNS and SASEGT. The CDR3 sequence is CASSRLNSNGNTIYF.

This clonotype is deemed medium-sized (0.01 to 0.1%) by its frequency. This chain joins TRBV12-3 or TRBV12-4 and TRBJ2-7; TCRdb's D call, TRBD2, is unchecked because there is no DNA. CDR3 size: 12 residues. The CDR3 loop reads CASSPGLSEQYF.

This sequence joins TRBV24-1 and TRBJ2-7; without DNA, the TCRdb call of TRBD2 cannot be checked. The germline gives CDR1 KGHDR, CDR2 SFDVKD. The CDR3 is 16 residues long. CDR3 region: CATSDSGTSRSYEQYF.

The chain carries TRBV7-2 and TRBJ2-7; the TCRdb D gene call, TRBD1, has no DNA to confirm it. The CDR3 covers 13 residues. The V gene's germline CDR1 is SGHTA and CDR2 FQGNSA. The CDR3: CASSPWGPGEQYF.

By frequency, this clonotype registers medium-sized. The J gene is TRBJ1-4, the V gene TRBV19; TCRdb lists TRBD1, though no DNA is available to test this call. This CDR3 region has 14 residues. Germline V gene data show CDR1 as LNHDA and CDR2 as SQIVND (reference sequence). CDR3 region: CASTRGQGREKLFF.